These T cell receptor beta chains were read from a single sample in a study of cytomegalovirus exposure and HLA in healthy donors. TCRdb's table, derived via immunoSEQ multiplex PCR, lists solely in-frame clones and lacks some. The profile shows 150,000 to 200,000 clones, 78% of them singletons. Sequenced input: PBMCs. All receptors derive from a woman aged 25 to 39 in good health and CMV-seropositive. CDR3s include the opening cysteine and the closing phenylalanine or tryptophan. D genes are given only for firm matches. Rows give clone size only sometimes, using once, few, many, or a class for an expanded clone.

clone size,D gene,V gene,J gene,CDR3 protein,CDR3 DNA
.,.,TRBV11-3,TRBJ2-4,CASSLVRGNGIQYF,TGTGCCAGCAGCTTAGTTCGGGGAAACGGCATTCAGTACTTC
.,.,TRBV28,TRBJ1-6,CASSRTVGNSPLHF,TGTGCCAGCAGCCGGACAGTGGGAAATTCACCCCTCCACTTT
.,TRBD2,TRBV4-1,TRBJ2-3,CASSQNVAGGVRDTQYF,TGCGCCAGCAGCCAAAACGTAGCGGGGGGAGTTAGGGATACGCAGTATTTT
.,.,TRBV7-2,TRBJ2-7,CASSLAFPGKMGGRVGF,TGTGCCAGCAGCTTAGCGTTTCCGGGAAAGATGGGTGGAAGGGTGGGCTTC
once,.,TRBV4-1,TRBJ2-3,CASSQEEADTQYF,TGCGCCAGCAGCCAAGAGGAGGCAGATACGCAGTATTTT
.,.,TRBV10-3,TRBJ2-7,CAISEGQTYEQYF,TGTGCCATCAGTGAGGGCCAGACCTACGAGCAGTACTTC
.,.,TRBV5-6,TRBJ2-7,CASSLGTPYEQYF,TGTGCCAGCAGCTTGGGGACACCCTACGAGCAGTACTTC
.,TRBD1,TRBV5-1,TRBJ1-5,CASSLVTGRNQPQHF,TGCGCCAGCAGCTTGGTGACAGGGCGAAATCAGCCCCAGCATTTT
.,.,TRBV18,TRBJ2-1,CASSPPDSYNEQFF,TGTGCCAGCTCACCACCAGACTCGTACAATGAGCAGTTCTTC
.,.,TRBV5-1,TRBJ2-1,CASSLGGENYNEQFF,TGCGCCAGCAGCTTAGGCGGAGAAAACTACAATGAGCAGTTCTTC
.,TRBD2,TRBV10-2,TRBJ2-1,CASRSAGGVYNEQFF,TGCGCCAGCAGGAGCGCGGGAGGGGTCTACAATGAGCAGTTCTTC
.,.,TRBV15,TRBJ2-7,CATSSRGQGSYEQYF,TGTGCCACCAGCAGCCGTGGTCAGGGGTCCTACGAGCAGTACTTC
.,TRBD2,TRBV6-1,TRBJ2-2,CASSEALLSGSPNTGELFF,TGTGCCAGCAGTGAAGCGCTTCTCAGCGGGAGCCCGAACACCGGGGAGCTGTTTTTT
.,TRBD2,TRBV6-4,TRBJ2-1,CASKRLAGGLVDEQFF,TGTGCCAGCAAGAGATTAGCGGGAGGGCTTGTGGATGAGCAGTTCTTC
.,TRBD2,TRBV14,TRBJ2-7,CASSQELAGTPSQYEQYF,TGTGCCAGCAGCCAAGAGCTAGCGGGCACGCCCTCTCAGTACGAGCAGTACTTC